The source of this TCR beta chain is a study of T cell responses to AZD1222 COVID-19 vaccine. Study-wide findings and caveats: The study sampled repertoires only after the peak T cell response. At baseline, just a handful of AZD1222 recipients tested seropositive. Variant regions that are unmutated are reportedly the target of nearly half of spike-specific TCRs. There were mostly white British donors and more females than males, and clonal diversity was possibly underestimated.

Assay: immunoSEQ multiplex PCR; the TCRdb copy retains only in-frame clones and omits some. The repertoire holds 35,000 to 50,000 clones, with roughly 78% as singletons. About this clone itself: What it binds is unknown.

Germline-derived CDR1 and CDR2 are GTSNPN and SVGIG (reference sequence). The ends lost 2 bases at V and 1 base at J; junction bases unmatched: 7. The CDR3 runs 16 residues. The sequence came from an adult who received the MenACWY meningococcal vaccine as a control. V gene TRBV30 combines with J gene TRBJ1-1; 10 bases are a match to TRBD1. The source material was peripheral blood, sampled 28 days after the second dose of the MenACWY control vaccine. The CDR3 is CAWSRGRQGANTEAFF. As DNA, the CDR3 is TGTGCCTGGAGTAGGGGGAGACAGGGGGCGAACACTGAAGCTTTCTTT.